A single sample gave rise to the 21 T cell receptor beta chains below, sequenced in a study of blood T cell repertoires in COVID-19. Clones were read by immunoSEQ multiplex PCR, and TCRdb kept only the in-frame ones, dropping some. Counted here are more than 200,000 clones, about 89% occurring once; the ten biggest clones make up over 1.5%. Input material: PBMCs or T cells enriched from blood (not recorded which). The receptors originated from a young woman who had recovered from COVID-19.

The CDR3 protein is CASSEPGQGRTDTQYF. DNA of the CDR3: TGCGCCAGCAGTGAGCCGGGACAGGGGCGGACAGATACGCAGTATTTT. The chain is built from TRBV10-2 and TRBJ2-3, with TRBD1 matching over 10 bases. Per the germline V gene, CDR1 is WSHSY and CDR2 is SAAADI. V lost 2 bases, J lost 3 bases, and 5 bases stayed unmatched. This CDR3 has 16 residues.

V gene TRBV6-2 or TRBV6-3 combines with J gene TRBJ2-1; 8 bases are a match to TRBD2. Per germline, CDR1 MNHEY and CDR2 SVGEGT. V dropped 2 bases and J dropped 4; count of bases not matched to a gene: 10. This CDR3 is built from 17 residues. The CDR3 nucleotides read TGTGCCAGCAGTTACCTTACCGGGACTAGGAAGTACAATGAGCAGTTCTTC. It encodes CASSYLTGTRKYNEQFF.

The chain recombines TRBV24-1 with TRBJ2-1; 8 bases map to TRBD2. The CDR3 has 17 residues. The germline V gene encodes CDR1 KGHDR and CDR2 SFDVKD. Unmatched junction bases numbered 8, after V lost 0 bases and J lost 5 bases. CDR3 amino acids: CATSDLRPGLAHNEQFF. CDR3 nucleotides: TGTGCCACCAGTGATTTGAGGCCCGGACTAGCCCACAATGAGCAGTTCTTC.

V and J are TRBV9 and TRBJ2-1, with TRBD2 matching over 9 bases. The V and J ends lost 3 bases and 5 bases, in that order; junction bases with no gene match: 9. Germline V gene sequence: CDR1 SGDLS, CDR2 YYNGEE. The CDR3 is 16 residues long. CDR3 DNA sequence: TGTGCCAGCAGCGGGGCGGGAGAGCGGGGGGACAATGAGCAGTTCTTC. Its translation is CASSGAGERGDNEQFF.

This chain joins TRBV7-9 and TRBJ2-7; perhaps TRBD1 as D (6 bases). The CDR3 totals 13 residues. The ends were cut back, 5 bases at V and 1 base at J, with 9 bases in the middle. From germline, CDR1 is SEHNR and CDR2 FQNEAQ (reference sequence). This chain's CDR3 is CASSTQGSYEQYF. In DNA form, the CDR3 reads TGTGCCAGCAGCACCCAGGGGTCCTACGAGCAGTACTTC.

CDR3 in DNA: TGCGCCAGCAGCTTTCACTCTAGCACAGATACGCAGTATTTT. This translates into CASSFHSSTDTQYF. The V call is TRBV5-1, the J call TRBJ2-3; D remains ambiguous. CDR1 SGHRS and CDR2 YFSETQ come from the germline V gene. This CDR3 spans 14 amino acids. Trimming removed 2 bases from V and 0 bases from J, with 7 bases in between.

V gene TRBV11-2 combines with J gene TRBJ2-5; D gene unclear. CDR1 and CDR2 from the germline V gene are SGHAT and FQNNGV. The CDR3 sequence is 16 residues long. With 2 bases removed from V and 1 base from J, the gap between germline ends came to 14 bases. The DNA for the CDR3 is TGTGCCAGCAGCTTAAATGTGAGATGGAGCCAAGAGACCCAGTACTTC. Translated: CASSLNVRWSQETQYF.

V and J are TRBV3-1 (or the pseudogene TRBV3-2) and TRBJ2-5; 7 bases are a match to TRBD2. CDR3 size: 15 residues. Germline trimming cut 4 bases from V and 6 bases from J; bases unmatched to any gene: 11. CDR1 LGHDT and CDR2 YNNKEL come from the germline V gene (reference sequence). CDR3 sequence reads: CASSPLAGAHKTQYF. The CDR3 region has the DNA TGTGCCAGCAGCCCCCTCGCGGGAGCGCATAAGACCCAGTACTTC.

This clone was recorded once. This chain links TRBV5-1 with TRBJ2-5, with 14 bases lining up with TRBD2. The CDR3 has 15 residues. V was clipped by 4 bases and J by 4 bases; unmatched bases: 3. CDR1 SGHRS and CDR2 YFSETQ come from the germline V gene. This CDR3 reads CASSTGTSGRETQYF. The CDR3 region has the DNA TGCGCCAGCAGCACGGGGACTAGCGGGAGAGAGACCCAGTACTTC.

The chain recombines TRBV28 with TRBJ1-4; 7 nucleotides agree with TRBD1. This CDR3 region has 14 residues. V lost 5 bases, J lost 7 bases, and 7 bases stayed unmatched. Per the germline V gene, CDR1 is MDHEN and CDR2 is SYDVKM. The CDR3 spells CASSLSGQTEKLFF. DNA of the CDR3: TGTGCCAGCAGTCTCTCGGGACAGACTGAAAAACTGTTTTTT.

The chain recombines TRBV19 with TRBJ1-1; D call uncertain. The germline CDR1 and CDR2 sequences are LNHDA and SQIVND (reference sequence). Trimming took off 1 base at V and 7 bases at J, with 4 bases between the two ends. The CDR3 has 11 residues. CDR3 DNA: TGTGCCAGTAGTATAGTTAGTGAAGCTTTCTTT. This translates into CASSIVSEAFF.

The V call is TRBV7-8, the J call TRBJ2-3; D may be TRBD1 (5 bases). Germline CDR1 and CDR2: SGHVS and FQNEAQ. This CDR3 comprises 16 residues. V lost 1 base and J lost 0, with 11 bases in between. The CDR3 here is CASSLGWGTSTDTQYF. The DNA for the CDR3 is TGTGCCAGCAGCTTAGGCTGGGGCACTAGCACAGATACGCAGTATTTT.

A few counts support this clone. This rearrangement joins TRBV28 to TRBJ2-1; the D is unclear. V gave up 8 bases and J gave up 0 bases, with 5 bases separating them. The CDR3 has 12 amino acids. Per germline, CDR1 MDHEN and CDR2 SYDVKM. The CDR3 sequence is CASRVSYNEQFF. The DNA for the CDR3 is TGTGCCAGCCGGGTCTCCTACAATGAGCAGTTCTTC.

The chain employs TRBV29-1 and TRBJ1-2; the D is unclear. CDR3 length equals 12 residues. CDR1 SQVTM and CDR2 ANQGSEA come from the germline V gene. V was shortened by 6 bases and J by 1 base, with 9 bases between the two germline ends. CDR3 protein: CSVVGVNYGYTF. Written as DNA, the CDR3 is TGCAGCGTCGTCGGGGTTAACTATGGCTACACCTTC.

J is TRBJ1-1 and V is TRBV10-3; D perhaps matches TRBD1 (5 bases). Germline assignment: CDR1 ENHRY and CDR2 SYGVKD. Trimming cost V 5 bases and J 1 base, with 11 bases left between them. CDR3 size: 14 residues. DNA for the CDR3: TGTGCCATCAGTCCTAGACAGCCGAACACTGAAGCTTTCTTT. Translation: CAISPRQPNTEAFF.

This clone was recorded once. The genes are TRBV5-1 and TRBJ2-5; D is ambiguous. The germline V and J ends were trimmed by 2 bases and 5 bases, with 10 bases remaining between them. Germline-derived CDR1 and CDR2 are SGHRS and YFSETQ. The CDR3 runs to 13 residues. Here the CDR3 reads CASSFEHFETQYF. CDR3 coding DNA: TGCGCCAGCAGCTTTGAGCACTTCGAGACCCAGTACTTC. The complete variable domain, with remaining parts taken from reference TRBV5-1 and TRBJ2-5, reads KAGVTQTPRYLIKTRGQQVTLSCSPISGHRSVSWYQQTPGQGLQFLFEYFSETQRNKGNFPGRFSGRQFSNSRSEMNVSTLELGDSALYLCASSFEHFETQYFGPGTRLLVL.

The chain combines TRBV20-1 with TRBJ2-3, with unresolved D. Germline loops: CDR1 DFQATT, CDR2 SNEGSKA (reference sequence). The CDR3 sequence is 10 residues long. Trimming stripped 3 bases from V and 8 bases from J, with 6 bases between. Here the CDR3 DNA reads TGCAGTGCTAGGCTCGGTACGCAGTATTTT. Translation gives CSARLGTQYF.

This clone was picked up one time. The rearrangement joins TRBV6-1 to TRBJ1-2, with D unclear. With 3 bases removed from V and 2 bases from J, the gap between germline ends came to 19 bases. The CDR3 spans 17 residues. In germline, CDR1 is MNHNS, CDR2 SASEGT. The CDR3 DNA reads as TGTGCCAGCAGTGACGGGCCCGCCGGGAGGAAAAACTATGGCTACACCTTC. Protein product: CASSDGPAGRKNYGYTF.

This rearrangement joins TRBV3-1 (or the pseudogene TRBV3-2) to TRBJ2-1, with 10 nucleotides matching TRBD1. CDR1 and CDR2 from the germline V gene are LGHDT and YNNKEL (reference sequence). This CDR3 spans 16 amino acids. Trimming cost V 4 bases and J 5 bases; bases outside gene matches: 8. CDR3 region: CASSLPTGGGNNEQFF. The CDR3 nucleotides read TGTGCCAGCAGCCTACCGACAGGGGGCGGCAACAATGAGCAGTTCTTC.

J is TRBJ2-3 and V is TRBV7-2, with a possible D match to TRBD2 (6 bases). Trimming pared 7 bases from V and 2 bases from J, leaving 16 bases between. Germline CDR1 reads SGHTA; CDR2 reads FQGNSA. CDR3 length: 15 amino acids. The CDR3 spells CASTPPGGYTDTQYF. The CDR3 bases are TGTGCCAGCACCCCACCCGGGGGATACACAGATACGCAGTATTTT.

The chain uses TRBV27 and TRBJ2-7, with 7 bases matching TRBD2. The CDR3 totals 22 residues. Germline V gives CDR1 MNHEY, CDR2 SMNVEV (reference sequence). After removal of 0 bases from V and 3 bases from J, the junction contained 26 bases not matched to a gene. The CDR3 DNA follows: TGTGCCAGCAGTTTATCTTTGGGGCACCCCTACGGGGGGACTGTAATTTTCTACGAGCAGTACTTC. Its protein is CASSLSLGHPYGGTVIFYEQYF.